The clone carrying this TCR beta chain was found many times. This sample is drawn from a study of T cell repertoires in cytomegalovirus infection. Study information: Signatures in public TCR beta sequences pointed to both CMV infection and matching HLA type.

One entry per CDR3 protein results from TCRdb running MiXCR on the reads. The sample lists about 240,000 distinct CDR3 sequences; roughly an eighth were seen once. The V gene's germline CDR1 is LNHDA and CDR2 SQIVND (reference sequence). V shed 3 bases, J shed 3 bases, and the junction held 8 bases outside the gene matches. The CDR3 loop spans 16 amino acids. The sample comprised PBMCs. This TCR derives from a human donor in good health (CMV status not recorded). Some clones in this sample may be carry-over from other donors' samples. The chain links TRBV19 to TRBJ2-7, with 10 bases fitting TRBD1. CDR3 sequence: CASSIRATGGYYEQYF. The CDR3 coding sequence is TGTGCCAGTAGTATCAGGGCGACAGGGGGCTACTACGAGCAGTACTTC.